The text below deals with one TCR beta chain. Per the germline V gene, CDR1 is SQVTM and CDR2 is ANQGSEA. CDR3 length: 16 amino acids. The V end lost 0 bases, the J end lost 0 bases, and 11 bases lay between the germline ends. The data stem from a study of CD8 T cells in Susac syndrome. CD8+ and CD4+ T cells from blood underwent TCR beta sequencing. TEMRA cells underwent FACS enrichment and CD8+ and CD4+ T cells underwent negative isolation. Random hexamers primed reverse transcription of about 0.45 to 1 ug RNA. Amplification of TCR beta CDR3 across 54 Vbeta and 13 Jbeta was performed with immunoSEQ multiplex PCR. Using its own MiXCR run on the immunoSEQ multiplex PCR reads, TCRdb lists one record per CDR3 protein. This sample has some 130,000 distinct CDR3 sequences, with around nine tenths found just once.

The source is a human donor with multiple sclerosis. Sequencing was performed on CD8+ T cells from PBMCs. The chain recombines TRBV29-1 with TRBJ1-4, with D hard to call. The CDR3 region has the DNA TGCAGCGTTGAAGATGTGGAAAGTGCAACTAATGAAAAACTGTTTTTT. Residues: CSVEDVESATNEKLFF.